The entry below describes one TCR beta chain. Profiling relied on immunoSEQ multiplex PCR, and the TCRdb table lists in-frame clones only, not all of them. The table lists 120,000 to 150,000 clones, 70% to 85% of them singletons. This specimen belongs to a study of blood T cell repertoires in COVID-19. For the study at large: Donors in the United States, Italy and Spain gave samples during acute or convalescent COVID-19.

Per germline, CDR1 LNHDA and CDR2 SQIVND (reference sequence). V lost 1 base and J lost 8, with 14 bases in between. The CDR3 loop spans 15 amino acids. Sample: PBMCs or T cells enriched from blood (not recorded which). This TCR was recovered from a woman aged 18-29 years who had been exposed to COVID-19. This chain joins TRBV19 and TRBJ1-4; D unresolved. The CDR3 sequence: CASSIVEAGLEKLFF. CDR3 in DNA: TGTGCCAGTAGTATAGTGGAGGCGGGTTTAGAAAAACTGTTTTTT. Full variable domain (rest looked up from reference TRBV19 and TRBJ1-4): DGGITQSPKYLFRKEGQNVTLSCEQNLNHDAMYWYRQDPGQGLRLIYYSQIVNDFQKGDIAEGYSVSREKKESFPLTVTSAQKNPTAFYLCASSIVEAGLEKLFFGSGTQLSVL.